These T cell receptor beta chains were read from a single sample in a study of shared clonotypes between healthy human individuals. Some clones are missing from TCRdb's copy, which holds only in-frame ones; the method was immunoSEQ multiplex PCR. The repertoire holds some 2,500,000 clones, with 92% as singletons. Sequenced material: naive CD4+ T cells from PBMCs. The origin of the receptors is a man aged 18 to 35 in good health. Some clones in this sample may be carry-over from other donors' samples. Each CDR3 is given with its conserved first and last residue. A D gene is named only where the DNA matches it firmly. Clone size is shown for a subset of rows, as once, few, many or a class of expanded clone.

CDR3 DNA,CDR3 protein,J gene,clone size,D gene,V gene
TGCAGCGTTTTGGCTAGCGGGAGGGTAGCCAAAAACATTCAGTACTTC,CSVLASGRVAKNIQYF,TRBJ2-4,NA,TRBD2,TRBV29-1
TGTGCCAGCAGGTCCCGCGGACCTAACAATGAGCAGTTCTTC,CASRSRGPNNEQFF,TRBJ2-1,NA,NA,TRBV7-3
TGTGCCATCAGTGAGATGGGGGGCTTTGGCTACACCTTC,CAISEMGGFGYTF,TRBJ1-2,NA,NA,TRBV10-3
TGTGCCAGCAGTTTCATCTTACCGGGGAGTGGAAACACCATATATTTT,CASSFILPGSGNTIYF,TRBJ1-3,NA,NA,TRBV6-5
TGTGCCAGCAGCTTAGAGTCCAGCTTGGGCTACGAGCAGTACTTC,CASSLESSLGYEQYF,TRBJ2-7,NA,NA,TRBV7-6
TGTGCCAGCAGCTTGGCTGTCGGGACAGGGCTATGGACTGAAGCTTTCTTT,CASSLAVGTGLWTEAFF,TRBJ1-1,NA,TRBD1,TRBV5-8
TGTGCCAGTAGTACAGTAGGGTATCAGCCCCAGCATTTT,CASSTVGYQPQHF,TRBJ1-5,NA,NA,TRBV19
TGTGCCAGCAGTGAGGGACAGGGCTTGAATAGCAATCAGCCCCAGCATTTT,CASSEGQGLNSNQPQHF,TRBJ1-5,NA,TRBD1,TRBV28
TGTGCCAGCAGTGACTCTACAGGAGTCATCGGGGAGCTGTTTTTT,CASSDSTGVIGELFF,TRBJ2-2,NA,NA,TRBV6-4
TGTGCCAGCAGTGTGGGACGGGCCGAAAAAGCTTTCTTT,CASSVGRAEKAFF,TRBJ1-1,NA,NA,TRBV2
TGCAGCGTCGGGACAGGGATCTACAATGAGCAGTTCTTC,CSVGTGIYNEQFF,TRBJ2-1,NA,TRBD1,TRBV29-1
TGTGCCAGCAGCCAAATATCATCACAGGGGGTCGCCTACGAGCAGTACTTC,CASSQISSQGVAYEQYF,TRBJ2-7,NA,TRBD1,TRBV4-2
TGTGCCGGAACACAGGGAAGAGAAACTGAAGCTTTCTTT,CAGTQGRETEAFF,TRBJ1-1,once,NA,TRBV2
TGCGCCAGCAGCTTGGGTGTTTTGGATGAAGCTTTCTTT,CASSLGVLDEAFF,TRBJ1-1,NA,NA,TRBV5-1
TGTGCCAGCAGCCCCAACCCTGGGACCCGGACAGATACGCAGTATTTT,CASSPNPGTRTDTQYF,TRBJ2-3,NA,NA,TRBV7-8
TGCGCCAGCAGCTTGGTGGTTCCGAACAATGAGCAGTTCTTC,CASSLVVPNNEQFF,TRBJ2-1,NA,NA,TRBV5-1
TGCAGCGTTGAAGATCCCCTGAGGACAGGAACTTACAATGAGCAGTTCTTC,CSVEDPLRTGTYNEQFF,TRBJ2-1,NA,TRBD1,TRBV29-1
TGTGCCAGCAGTATAGTCCCACCTGGGACTGAAGCTTTCTTT,CASSIVPPGTEAFF,TRBJ1-1,NA,NA,TRBV2
TGTGCCAGCTCACCATTAGGTACAGGGGGAAATGAAAAACTGTTTTTT,CASSPLGTGGNEKLFF,TRBJ1-4,NA,TRBD1,TRBV18
TGCGCCAGCAGCTTGGTCGCGACTAGGGGCACAGATACGCAGTATTTT,CASSLVATRGTDTQYF,TRBJ2-3,NA,NA,TRBV5-1
TGTGCCAGCTCACCATATCGGGCGACTAGCGGAGGCCCAGATACGCAGTATTTT,CASSPYRATSGGPDTQYF,TRBJ2-3,NA,TRBD2,TRBV18
TGTGCCAGCAGCGCCCCAAGCCTCGAGACCCAGTACTTC,CASSAPSLETQYF,TRBJ2-5,NA,NA,TRBV9
TGTGCCAGCAGTGAAGTACTACCCTCCTACAATGAGCAGTTCTTC,CASSEVLPSYNEQFF,TRBJ2-1,NA,NA,TRBV6-1
TGCGCCAGCAGCCAAGGGATCGGATCGGCGAATCAGCCCCAGCATTTT,CASSQGIGSANQPQHF,TRBJ1-5,few,NA,TRBV4-1
TGTGCCAGCACGGTGAGGGGGGAGGGCACTGAAGCTTTCTTT,CASTVRGEGTEAFF,TRBJ1-1,few,NA,TRBV5-4
TGTGCCATCAGTGAGGACAGGGGGCCTGGAAACACCATATATTTT,CAISEDRGPGNTIYF,TRBJ1-3,NA,TRBD1,TRBV10-3
TGTGCCAGCATCCGACAAGGGTACACTGAAGCTTTCTTT,CASIRQGYTEAFF,TRBJ1-1,NA,NA,TRBV5-4